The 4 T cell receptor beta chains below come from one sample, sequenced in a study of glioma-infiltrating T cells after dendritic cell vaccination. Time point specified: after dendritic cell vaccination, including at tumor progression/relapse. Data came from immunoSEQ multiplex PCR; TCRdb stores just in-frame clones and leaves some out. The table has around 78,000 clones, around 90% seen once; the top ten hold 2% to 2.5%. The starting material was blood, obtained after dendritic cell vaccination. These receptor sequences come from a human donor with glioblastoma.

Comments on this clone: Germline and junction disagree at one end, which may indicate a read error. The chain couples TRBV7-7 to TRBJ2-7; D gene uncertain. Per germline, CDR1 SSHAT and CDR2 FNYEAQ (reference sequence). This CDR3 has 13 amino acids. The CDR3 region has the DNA TGTGCTAGCAGTACCGCGCATACTAACGAGCAGTACTTC. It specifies CASSTAHTNEQYF.

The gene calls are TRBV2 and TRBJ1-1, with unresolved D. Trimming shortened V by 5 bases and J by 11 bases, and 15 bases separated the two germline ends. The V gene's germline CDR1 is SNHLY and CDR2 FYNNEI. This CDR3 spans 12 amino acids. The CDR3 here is CASSPGLGTAFF. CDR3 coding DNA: TGTGCCAGCAGTCCCGGACTGGGCACTGCTTTCTTT.

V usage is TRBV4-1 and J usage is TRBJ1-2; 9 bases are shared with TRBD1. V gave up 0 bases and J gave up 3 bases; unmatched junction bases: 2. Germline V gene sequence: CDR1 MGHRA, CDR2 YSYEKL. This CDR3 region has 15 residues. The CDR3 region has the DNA TGCGCCAGCAGCCAAGAAACAGGGGGCTACTATGGCTACACCTTC. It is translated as CASSQETGGYYGYTF.

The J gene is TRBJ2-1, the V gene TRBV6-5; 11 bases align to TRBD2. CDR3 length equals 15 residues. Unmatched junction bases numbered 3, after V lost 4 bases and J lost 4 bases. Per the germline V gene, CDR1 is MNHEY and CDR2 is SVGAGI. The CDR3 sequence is CASSLGTSGYNEQFF. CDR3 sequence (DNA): TGTGCCAGCAGTTTGGGGACTAGCGGTTACAATGAGCAGTTCTTC.